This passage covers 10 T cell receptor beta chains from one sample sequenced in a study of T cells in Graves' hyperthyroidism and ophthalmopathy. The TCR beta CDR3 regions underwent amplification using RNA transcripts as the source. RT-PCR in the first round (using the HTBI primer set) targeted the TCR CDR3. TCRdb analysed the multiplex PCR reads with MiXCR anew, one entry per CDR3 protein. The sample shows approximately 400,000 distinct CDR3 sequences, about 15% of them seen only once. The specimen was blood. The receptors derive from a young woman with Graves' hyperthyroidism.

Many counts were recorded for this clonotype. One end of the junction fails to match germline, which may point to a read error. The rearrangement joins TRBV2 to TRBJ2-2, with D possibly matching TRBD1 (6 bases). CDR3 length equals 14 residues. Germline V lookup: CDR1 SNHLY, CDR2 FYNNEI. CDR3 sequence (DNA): TGTGCCAGCAGTGAAAGGACAGACACCCGGGAGCTGTTTTTT. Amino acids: CASSERTDTRELFF.

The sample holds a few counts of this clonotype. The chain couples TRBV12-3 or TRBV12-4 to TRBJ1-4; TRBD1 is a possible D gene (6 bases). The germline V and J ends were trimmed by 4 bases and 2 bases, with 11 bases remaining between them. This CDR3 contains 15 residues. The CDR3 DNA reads TGTGCCAGCAGTTCGAGGGGGATGACTAATGAAAAACTGTTTTTT. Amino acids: CASSSRGMTNEKLFF.

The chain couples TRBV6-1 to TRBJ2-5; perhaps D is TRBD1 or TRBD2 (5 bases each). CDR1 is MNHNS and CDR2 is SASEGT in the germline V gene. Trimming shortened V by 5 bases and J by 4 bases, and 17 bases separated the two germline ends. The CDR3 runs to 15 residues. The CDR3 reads CASSREGFGRETQYF. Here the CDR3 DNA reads TGTGCCAGCAGTCGCGAGGGGTTTGGGCGAGAGACCCAGTACTTC.

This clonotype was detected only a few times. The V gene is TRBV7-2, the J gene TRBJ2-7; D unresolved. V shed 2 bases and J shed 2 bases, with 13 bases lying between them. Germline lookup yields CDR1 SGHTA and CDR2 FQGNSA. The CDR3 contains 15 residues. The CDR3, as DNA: TGTGCCAGCAGCTTATCGCGAGCCCCGACCTACGAGCAGTACTTC. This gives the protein CASSLSRAPTYEQYF. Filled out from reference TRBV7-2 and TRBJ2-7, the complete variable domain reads GAGVSQSPSNKVTEKGKDVELRCDPISGHTALYWYRQSLGQGLEFLIYFQGNSAPDKSGLPSDRFSAERTGGSVSTLTIQRTQQEDSAVYLCASSLSRAPTYEQYFGPGTRLTVT.

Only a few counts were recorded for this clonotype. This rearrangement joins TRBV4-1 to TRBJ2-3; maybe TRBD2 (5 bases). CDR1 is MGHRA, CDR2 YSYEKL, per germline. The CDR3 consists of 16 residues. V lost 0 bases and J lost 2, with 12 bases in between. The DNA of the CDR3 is TGCGCCAGCAGCCAAGAATACGGACTTTCCACAGATACGCAGTATTTT. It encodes CASSQEYGLSTDTQYF.

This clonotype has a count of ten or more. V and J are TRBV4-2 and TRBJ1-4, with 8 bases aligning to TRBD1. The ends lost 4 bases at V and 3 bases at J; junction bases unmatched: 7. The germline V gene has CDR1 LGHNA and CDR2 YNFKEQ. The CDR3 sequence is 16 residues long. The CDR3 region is CASSLGTGGANEKLFF. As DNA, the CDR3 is TGTGCCAGCAGCCTGGGGACAGGTGGCGCTAATGAAAAACTGTTTTTT.

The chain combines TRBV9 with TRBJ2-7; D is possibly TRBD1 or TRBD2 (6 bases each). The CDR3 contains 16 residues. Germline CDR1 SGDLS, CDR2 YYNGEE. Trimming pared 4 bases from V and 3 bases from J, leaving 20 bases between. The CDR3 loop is CASSYSAGGTLYEQYF. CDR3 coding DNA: TGTGCCAGCAGCTACTCCGCCGGCGGGACACTCTACGAGCAGTACTTC. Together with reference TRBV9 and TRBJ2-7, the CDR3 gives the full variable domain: DSGVTQTPKHLITATGQRVTLRCSPRSGDLSVYWYQQSLDQGLQFLIQYYNGEERAKGNILERFSAQQFPDLHSELNLSSLELGDSALYFCASSYSAGGTLYEQYFGPGTRLTVT.

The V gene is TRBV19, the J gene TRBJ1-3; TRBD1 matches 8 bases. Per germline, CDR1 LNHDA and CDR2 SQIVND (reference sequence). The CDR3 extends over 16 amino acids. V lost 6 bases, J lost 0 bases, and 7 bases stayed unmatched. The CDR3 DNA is TGTGCCAGTAGGACAGGGGAGATAGGCTCTGGAAACACCATATATTTT. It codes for CASRTGEIGSGNTIYF.

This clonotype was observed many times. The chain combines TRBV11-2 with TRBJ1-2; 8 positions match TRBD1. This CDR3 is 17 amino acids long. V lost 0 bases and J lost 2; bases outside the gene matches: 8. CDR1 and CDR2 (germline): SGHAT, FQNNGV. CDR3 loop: CASSLEISRTGNYGYTF. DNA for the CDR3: TGTGCCAGCAGCTTAGAAATTTCCCGGACAGGGAACTATGGCTACACCTTC.

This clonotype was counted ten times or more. Here the CDR3 reads CATADPRTGGTEAFF. The DNA of the CDR3 is TGTGCCACCGCAGACCCCCGGACAGGGGGCACTGAAGCTTTCTTT. The chain has TRBV2 and TRBJ1-1, with 10 positions matching TRBD1. The CDR3 contains 15 residues. Per the germline V gene, CDR1 is SNHLY and CDR2 is FYNNEI. V shed 10 bases, J shed 4 bases, and the junction held 12 bases outside the gene matches.